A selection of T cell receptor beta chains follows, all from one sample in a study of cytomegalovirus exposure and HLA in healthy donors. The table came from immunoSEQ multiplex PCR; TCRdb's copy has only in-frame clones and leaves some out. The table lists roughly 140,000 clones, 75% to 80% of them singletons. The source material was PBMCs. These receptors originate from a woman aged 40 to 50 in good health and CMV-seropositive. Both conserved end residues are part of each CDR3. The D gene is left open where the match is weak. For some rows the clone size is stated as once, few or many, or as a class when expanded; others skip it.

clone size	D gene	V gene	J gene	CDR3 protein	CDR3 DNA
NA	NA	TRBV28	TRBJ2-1	CASGRRNEQFF	TGTGCCAGCGGGAGGCGAAATGAGCAGTTCTTC
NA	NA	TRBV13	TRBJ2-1	CASSLAGTPYNEQFF	TGTGCCAGCAGCTTAGCCGGGACTCCCTACAATGAGCAGTTCTTC
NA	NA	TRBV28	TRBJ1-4	CASSLTDPNEKLFF	TGTGCCAGCAGCCTAACTGATCCTAATGAAAAACTGTTTTTT
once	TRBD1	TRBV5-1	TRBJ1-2	CASSSQGTDYGYTF	TGCGCCAGCAGCTCACAAGGGACAGACTATGGCTACACCTTC
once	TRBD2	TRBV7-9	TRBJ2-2	CASSLDSGSAGELFF	TGTGCCAGCAGCTTAGATAGCGGGAGCGCCGGGGAGCTGTTTTTT
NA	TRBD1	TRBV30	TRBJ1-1	CAWSRTGETEAFF	TGTGCCTGGAGTCGGACAGGGGAGACTGAAGCTTTCTTT
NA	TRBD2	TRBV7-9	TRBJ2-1	CASSLQGGYGAYNEQFF	TGTGCCAGCAGCTTACAGGGAGGGTACGGCGCCTACAATGAGCAGTTCTTC
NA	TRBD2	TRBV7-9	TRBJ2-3	CASSLRRRLAGGADTQYF	TGTGCCAGCAGCTTAAGGCGACGGCTAGCGGGAGGCGCGGATACGCAGTATTTT
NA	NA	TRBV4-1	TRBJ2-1	CASSHAPGVSSYNEQFF	TGCGCCAGCAGCCACGCCCCGGGAGTTAGCTCCTACAATGAGCAGTTCTTC
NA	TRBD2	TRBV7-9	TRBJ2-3	CSSSLILAATSTDTQYF	TGTTCCAGCAGCCTCATCCTAGCGGCCACTAGCACAGATACGCAGTATTTT
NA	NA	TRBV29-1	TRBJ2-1	CSVDGLNSPVEQFF	TGCAGCGTTGATGGTTTAAACTCCCCGGTGGAGCAGTTCTTC
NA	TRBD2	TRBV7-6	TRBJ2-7	CASSLVASGSPYEQYF	TGTGCCAGCAGCTTAGTGGCTAGCGGGAGCCCCTACGAGCAGTACTTC